One T cell receptor (beta chain) is described in this entry. Its antigen is still unknown. A multiplex PCR was run with 60 Vbeta primers and 13 Jbeta primers. The assay was immunoSEQ multiplex PCR, and TCRdb's table has in-frame clones only and misses some. The sample consists of tens of thousands of clones, about 80% of them appearing once. V dropped 1 base and J dropped 6; count of bases not matched to a gene: 2. The CDR3 is 14 residues long. Looked up from germline, CDR1 is MDHEN and CDR2 is SYDVKM. This sample is part of a study of cytomegalovirus exposure and HLA in healthy donors. Study observations and caveats: A later examination showed that TCR association rates differed by HLA locus, with DRB1 most and HLA-C fewest. Later analysis showed most CMV-associated TCR beta chains appearing HLA-restricted.

Sequenced material: PBMCs. The V call is TRBV28, the J call TRBJ1-5, with 8 bases lining up with TRBD1. This sequence was found in a man over 45 in good health and CMV-seronegative. The DNA of the CDR3 is TGTGCCAGCAGTTTATACAGGGGGAGTCAGCCCCAGCATTTT. Protein: CASSLYRGSQPQHF. Full variable domain (rest looked up from reference TRBV28 and TRBJ1-5): DVKVTQSSRYLVKRTGEKVFLECVQDMDHENMFWYRQDPGLGLRLIYFSYDVKMKEKGDIPEGYSVSREKKERFSLILESASTNQTSMYLCASSLYRGSQPQHFGDGTRLSIL.